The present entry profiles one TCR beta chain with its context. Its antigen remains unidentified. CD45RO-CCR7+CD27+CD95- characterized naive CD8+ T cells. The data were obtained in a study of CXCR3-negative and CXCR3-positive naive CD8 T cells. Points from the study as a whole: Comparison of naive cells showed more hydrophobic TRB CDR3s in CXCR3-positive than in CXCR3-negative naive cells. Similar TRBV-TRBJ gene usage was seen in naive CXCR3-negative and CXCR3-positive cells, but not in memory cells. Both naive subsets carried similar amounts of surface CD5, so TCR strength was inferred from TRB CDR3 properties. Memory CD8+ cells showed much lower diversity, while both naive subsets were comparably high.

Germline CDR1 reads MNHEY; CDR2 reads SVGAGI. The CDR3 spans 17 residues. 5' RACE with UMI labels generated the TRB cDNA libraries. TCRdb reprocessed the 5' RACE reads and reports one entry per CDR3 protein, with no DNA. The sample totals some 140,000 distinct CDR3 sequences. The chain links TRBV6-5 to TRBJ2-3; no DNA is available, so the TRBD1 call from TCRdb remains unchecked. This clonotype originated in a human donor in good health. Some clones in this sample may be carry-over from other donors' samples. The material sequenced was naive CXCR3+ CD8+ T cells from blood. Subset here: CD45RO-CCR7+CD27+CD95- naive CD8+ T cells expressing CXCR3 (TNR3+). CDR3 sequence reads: CASSYSPGGGSTDTQYF.